This T cell receptor beta chain was observed in a study of T-cell memory formation after mild COVID-19. Study context: Clustering of TCRs was largely donor specific. Study observations and caveats: Those CD4+ clones that contracted were mainly in CM and EM (CD8+ ones in EMRA). While clones contracting from day 15 to 85 were balanced between CD4 and CD8, later expanders leaned CD4+. The authors left the SARS-CoV-2 specificity of second-wave clones peaking on day 37 unconfirmed.

Many counts were recorded for this clonotype. Its antigen is unidentified. CDR3 length equals 15 residues. V was shortened by 3 bases and J by 6 bases, with 16 bases between the two germline ends. CDR1 is SGHRS, CDR2 YFSETQ, per germline. MiXCR was run by TCRdb on the 5' RACE reads, yielding one entry per CDR3 protein. This sample has 68,000 or so distinct CDR3 sequences, with 15% to 20% found just once. The sequence came from an adult woman who had mild COVID-19 (a few samples of this study predate the infection). Cell type and time point are not known. This chain links TRBV5-1 with TRBJ2-1; a possible D gene is TRBD2 (5 bases). The sample was PBMCs or a T cell subset sorted from them (not recorded which). The CDR3 coding sequence is TGCGCCAGCAGCTGGGTGAGCGGAGGCGGCAATGAGCAGTTCTTC. Its protein product is CASSWVSGGGNEQFF.